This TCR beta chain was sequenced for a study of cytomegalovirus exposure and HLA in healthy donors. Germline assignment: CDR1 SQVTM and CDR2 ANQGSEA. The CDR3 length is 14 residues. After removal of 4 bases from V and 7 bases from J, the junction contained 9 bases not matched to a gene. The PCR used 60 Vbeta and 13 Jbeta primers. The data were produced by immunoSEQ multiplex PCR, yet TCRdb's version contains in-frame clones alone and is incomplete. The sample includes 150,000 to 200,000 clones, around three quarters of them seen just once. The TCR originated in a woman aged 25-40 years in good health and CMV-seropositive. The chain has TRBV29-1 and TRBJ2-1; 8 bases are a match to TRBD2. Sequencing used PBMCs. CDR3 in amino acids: CSVVAGGSWNEQFF. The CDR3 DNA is TGCAGCGTTGTTGCGGGAGGATCGTGGAATGAGCAGTTCTTC.